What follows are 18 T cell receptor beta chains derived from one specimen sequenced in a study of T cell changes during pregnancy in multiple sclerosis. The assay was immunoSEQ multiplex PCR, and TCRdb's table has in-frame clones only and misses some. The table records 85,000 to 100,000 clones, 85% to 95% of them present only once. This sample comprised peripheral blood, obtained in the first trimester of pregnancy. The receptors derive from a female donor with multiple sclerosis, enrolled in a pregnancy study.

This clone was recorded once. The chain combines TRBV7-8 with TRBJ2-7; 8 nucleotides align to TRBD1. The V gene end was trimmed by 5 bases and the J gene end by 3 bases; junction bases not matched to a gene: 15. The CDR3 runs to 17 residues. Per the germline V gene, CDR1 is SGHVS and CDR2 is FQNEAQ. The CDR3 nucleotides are TGTGCCAGCAGCCAGCGGACAGGGTCGTCTTCCTACTACGAGCAGTACTTC. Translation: CASSQRTGSSSYYEQYF.

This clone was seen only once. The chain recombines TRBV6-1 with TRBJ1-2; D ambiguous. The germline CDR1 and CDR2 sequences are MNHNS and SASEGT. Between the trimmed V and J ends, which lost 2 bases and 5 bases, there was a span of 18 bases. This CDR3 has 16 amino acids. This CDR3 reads CASSELWLRQDYGYTF. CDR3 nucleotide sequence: TGTGCCAGCAGTGAACTTTGGCTGCGCCAGGATTATGGCTACACCTTC.

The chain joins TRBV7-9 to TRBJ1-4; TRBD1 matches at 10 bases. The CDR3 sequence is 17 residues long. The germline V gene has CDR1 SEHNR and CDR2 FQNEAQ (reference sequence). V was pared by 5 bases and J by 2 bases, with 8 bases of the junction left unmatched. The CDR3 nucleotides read TGTGCCAGCAGCCCCGGGACAGGGGCACGGACTAATGAAAAACTGTTTTTT. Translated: CASSPGTGARTNEKLFF.

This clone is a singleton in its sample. CDR3 nucleotides: TGTGCCAGCAGCTCTCCCGGGACTAGCGGGTCGAACACCGGGGAGCTGTTTTTT. Protein: CASSSPGTSGSNTGELFF. V and J are TRBV7-9 and TRBJ2-2, with TRBD2 identical over 12 bases. This CDR3 is built from 18 residues. V was clipped by 4 bases and J by 0 bases; unmatched bases: 6. The germline gives CDR1 SEHNR, CDR2 FQNEAQ (reference sequence).

CDR3 in DNA: TGTGCCAGCAGTCAAATTCTGGGACAGGGGATTGAAAAACTGTTTTTT. Its protein product is CASSQILGQGIEKLFF. V gene TRBV28 combines with J gene TRBJ1-4; 10 nucleotides match TRBD1. The trim removed 5 bases at V and 7 bases at J, leaving 10 bases unmatched. Germline CDR1 reads MDHEN; CDR2 reads SYDVKM. This CDR3 comprises 16 residues.

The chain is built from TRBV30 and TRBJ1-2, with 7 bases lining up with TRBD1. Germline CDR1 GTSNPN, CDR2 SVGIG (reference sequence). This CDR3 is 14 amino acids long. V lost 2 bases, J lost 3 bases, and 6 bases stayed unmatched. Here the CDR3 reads CAWSSRGTYYGYTF. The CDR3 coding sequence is TGTGCCTGGAGTAGCAGGGGGACCTACTATGGCTACACCTTC. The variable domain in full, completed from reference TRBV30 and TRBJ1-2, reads SQTIHQWPATLVQPVGSPLSLECTVEGTSNPNLYWYRQAAGRGLQLLFYSVGIGQISSEVPQNLSASRPQDRQFILSSKKLLLSDSGFYLCAWSSRGTYYGYTFGSGTRLTVV.

The CDR3 loop reads CAISRGIENTIYF. The CDR3, as DNA: TGTGCCATCAGCAGGGGGATCGAAAACACCATATATTTT. The chain uses TRBV10-3 and TRBJ1-3; 7 nucleotides agree with TRBD1. The CDR3 has 13 amino acids. Trimming removed 6 bases from V and 6 bases from J; junction bases left unmatched: 5. Germline CDR1 and CDR2: ENHRY and SYGVKD.

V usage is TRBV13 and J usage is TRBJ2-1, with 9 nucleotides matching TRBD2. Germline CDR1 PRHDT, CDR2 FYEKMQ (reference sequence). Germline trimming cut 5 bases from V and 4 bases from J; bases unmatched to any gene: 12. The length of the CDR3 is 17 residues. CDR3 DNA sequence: TGTGCCAGCAGCGGACAGGTAGCGGGAGATGCTTACAATGAGCAGTTCTTC. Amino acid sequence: CASSGQVAGDAYNEQFF.

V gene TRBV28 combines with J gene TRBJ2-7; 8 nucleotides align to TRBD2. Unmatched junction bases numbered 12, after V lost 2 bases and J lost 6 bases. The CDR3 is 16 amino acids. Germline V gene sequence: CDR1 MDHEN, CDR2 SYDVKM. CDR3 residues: CASSLKQSGTRTEQYF. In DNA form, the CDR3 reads TGTGCCAGCAGTTTAAAACAATCCGGGACTAGGACCGAGCAGTACTTC.

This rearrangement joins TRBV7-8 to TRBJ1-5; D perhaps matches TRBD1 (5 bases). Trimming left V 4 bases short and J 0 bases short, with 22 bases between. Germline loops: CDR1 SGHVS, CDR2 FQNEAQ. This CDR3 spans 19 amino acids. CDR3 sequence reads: CASSYTTGLPGASNQPQHF. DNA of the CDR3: TGTGCCAGCAGCTATACAACGGGACTCCCTGGGGCTAGCAATCAGCCCCAGCATTTT.

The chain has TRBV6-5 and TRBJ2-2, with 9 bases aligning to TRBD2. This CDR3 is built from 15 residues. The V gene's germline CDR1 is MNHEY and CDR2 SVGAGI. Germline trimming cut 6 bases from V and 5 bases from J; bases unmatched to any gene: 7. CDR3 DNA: TGTGCCAGCAGGAAGGGACTAGCAGGAACCGGGGAGCTGTTTTTT. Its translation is CASRKGLAGTGELFF.

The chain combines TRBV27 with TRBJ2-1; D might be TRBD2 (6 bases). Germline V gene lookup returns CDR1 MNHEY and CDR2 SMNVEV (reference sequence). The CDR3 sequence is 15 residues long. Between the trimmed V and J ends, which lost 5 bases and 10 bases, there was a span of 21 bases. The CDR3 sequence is CASSPGTHPPTEQFF. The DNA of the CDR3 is TGTGCCAGCAGTCCGGGGACTCACCCTCCTACCGAGCAGTTCTTC.

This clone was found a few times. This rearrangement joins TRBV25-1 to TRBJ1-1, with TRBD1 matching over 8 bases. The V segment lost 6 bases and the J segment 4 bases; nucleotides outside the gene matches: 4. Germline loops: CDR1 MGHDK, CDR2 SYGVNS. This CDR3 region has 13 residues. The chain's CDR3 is CASRMTGVTEAFF. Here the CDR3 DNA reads TGTGCCAGCAGAATGACAGGGGTCACTGAAGCTTTCTTT.

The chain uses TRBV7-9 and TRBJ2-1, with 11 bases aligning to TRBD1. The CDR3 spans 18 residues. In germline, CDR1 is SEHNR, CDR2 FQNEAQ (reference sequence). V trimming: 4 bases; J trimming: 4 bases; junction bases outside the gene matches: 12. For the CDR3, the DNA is TGTGCCAGCAGCTCCCGGACGATGGGACAGGGGGTTTACAATGAGCAGTTCTTC. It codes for CASSSRTMGQGVYNEQFF.

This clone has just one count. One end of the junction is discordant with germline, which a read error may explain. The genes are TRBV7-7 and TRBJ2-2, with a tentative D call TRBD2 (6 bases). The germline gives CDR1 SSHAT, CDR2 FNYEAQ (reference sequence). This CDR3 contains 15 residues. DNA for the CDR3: TGTGCTAGCAGCTTAGAGGGAGGAAGGACCGGGGAGCTGTTTTTT. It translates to CASSLEGGRTGELFF.

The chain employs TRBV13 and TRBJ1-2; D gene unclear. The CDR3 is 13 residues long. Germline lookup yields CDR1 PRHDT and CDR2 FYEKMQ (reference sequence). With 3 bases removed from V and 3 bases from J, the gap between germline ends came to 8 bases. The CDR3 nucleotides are TGTGCCAGCAGCTTGGGCTCCGACTATGGCTACACCTTC. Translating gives CASSLGSDYGYTF.

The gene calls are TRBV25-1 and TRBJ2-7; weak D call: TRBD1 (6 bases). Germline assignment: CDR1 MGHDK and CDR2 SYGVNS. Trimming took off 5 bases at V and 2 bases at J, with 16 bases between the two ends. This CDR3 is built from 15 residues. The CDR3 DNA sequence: TGTGCCAGCAGTCGCCGACAGGTGGGGACCTACGAGCAGTACTTC. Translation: CASSRRQVGTYEQYF.

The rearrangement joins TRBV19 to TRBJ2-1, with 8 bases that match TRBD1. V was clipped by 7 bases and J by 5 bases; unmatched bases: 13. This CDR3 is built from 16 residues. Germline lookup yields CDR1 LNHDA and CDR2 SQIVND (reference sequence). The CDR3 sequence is CASTHRAGGADNEQFF. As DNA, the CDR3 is TGTGCCAGTACCCACAGGGCAGGGGGCGCGGACAATGAGCAGTTCTTC.